The rows below give T cell receptor beta chains drawn from one sample of a study of cytomegalovirus exposure and HLA in healthy donors. The method was immunoSEQ multiplex PCR; TCRdb's version includes in-frame clones alone and lacks a portion of them. The sample has just over 150,000 clones, 60% to 85% seen once. The sample comprised PBMCs. Receptors originate from a woman aged 25 to 39 in good health and CMV-seronegative. The CDR3 runs from the conserved cysteine through the conserved F or W. D genes are given only for firm matches. Clone sizes are given selectively: once, few, many, or a class where the clone is expanded.

CATSTTANYGYTF	TGTGCCACCAGCACAACAGCTAACTATGGCTACACCTTC	TRBV19	TRBJ1-2	once	-
CASSQGQGYGYTF	TGTGCCAGCAGCCAAGGACAGGGCTATGGCTACACCTTC	TRBV14	TRBJ1-2	-	TRBD1
CASSLGVGERYEQYF	TGTGCCAGCAGCTTAGGAGTAGGGGAACGCTACGAGCAGTACTTC	TRBV11-2	TRBJ2-7	-	-
CASGQEYNEQFF	TGTGCCAGCGGACAGGAGTACAATGAGCAGTTCTTC	TRBV2	TRBJ2-1	few	TRBD1
CASSLEETQYF	TGCGCCAGCAGCTTAGAGGAGACCCAGTACTTC	TRBV5-1	TRBJ2-5	-	-
CASRSRSGNTEAFF	TGCGCCAGCAGATCCAGGTCAGGGAACACTGAAGCTTTCTTT	TRBV10-2	TRBJ1-1	-	-
CASSIDSSYEQYF	TGTGCCAGCAGCATCGACAGCTCCTACGAGCAGTACTTC	TRBV6-6	TRBJ2-7	-	-
CASREQQRAGELFF	TGTGCCAGCCGTGAGCAACAGAGGGCCGGGGAGCTGTTTTTT	TRBV7-9	TRBJ2-2	once	-
CAWRGRTGGTYGYTF	TGTGCCTGGAGAGGGAGGACAGGGGGGACTTATGGCTACACCTTC	TRBV30	TRBJ1-2	few	TRBD1
CASSVGEGSPLHF	TGTGCCAGCAGTGTGGGGGAGGGCTCACCCCTCCACTTT	TRBV2	TRBJ1-6	once	-
CAWSVLRGSAFF	TGTGCCTGGAGTGTTCTCCGGGGTTCAGCTTTCTTT	TRBV30	TRBJ1-1	-	-
CATWPPSSGNTIYF	TGTGCCACCTGGCCCCCAAGCTCTGGAAACACCATATATTTT	TRBV6-1	TRBJ1-3	-	-
CASSLEVRGHYNEQFF	TGTGCCAGCAGCTTAGAAGTTCGGGGACACTACAATGAGCAGTTCTTC	TRBV7-6	TRBJ2-1	-	-
CASSVAGIRGEKLFF	TGTGCCAGCAGCGTAGCGGGTATCCGAGGGGAAAAACTGTTTTTT	TRBV9	TRBJ1-4	-	-
CASSLAGGGYNEQFF	TGCGCCAGCAGCTTGGCAGGGGGCGGGTACAATGAGCAGTTCTTC	TRBV5-1	TRBJ2-1	-	TRBD1
CASSLRLAALSYNEQFF	TGTGCCAGCAGCTTAAGACTAGCGGCCCTTTCCTACAATGAGCAGTTCTTC	TRBV7-8	TRBJ2-1	-	TRBD2
CASSFDRGTDTQYF	TGCGCCAGCAGCTTCGACAGGGGGACAGATACGCAGTATTTT	TRBV5-1	TRBJ2-3	-	TRBD1
CASSLGAQGAGKTQYF	TGTGCCAGCAGCTTAGGGGCACAGGGGGCGGGGAAGACCCAGTACTTC	TRBV7-9	TRBJ2-5	-	TRBD1
CASSLGAGWGPENTEAFF	TGTGCCAGCAGCTTAGGGGCAGGGTGGGGGCCTGAGAACACTGAAGCTTTCTTT	TRBV13	TRBJ1-1	-	-
CASSQEGLLNEKLFF	TGCGCCAGCAGCCAAGAGGGCCTACTTAATGAAAAACTGTTTTTT	TRBV4-1	TRBJ1-4	-	-
CASSEQGAGANEKLFF	TGTGCCAGCAGTGAACAGGGGGCTGGAGCTAATGAAAAACTGTTTTTT	TRBV25-1	TRBJ1-4	-	TRBD1
CASSLIGQGGARDTQYF	TGTGCCAGCAGCCTTATCGGACAGGGAGGAGCCCGAGATACGCAGTATTTT	TRBV7-3	TRBJ2-3	few	TRBD1
CASSLEEELNTEAFF	TGCGCCAGCAGCTTGGAGGAGGAGTTGAACACTGAAGCTTTCTTT	TRBV5-1	TRBJ1-1	-	-
CASSQEEADREAFF	TGTGCCAGCAGCCAAGAGGAGGCGGATAGGGAAGCTTTCTTT	TRBV4-2	TRBJ1-1	many	-